The sequence of this T cell receptor (beta chain) was determined in a study of blood T cell repertoires in COVID-19. Across the whole study: The United States, Italy and Spain were the sources of the acute and convalescent COVID-19 samples. PBMCs, B-cell-depleted T cells, or T cells were the source of the cDNA or gDNA that made up the material.

Germline CDR1 is MNHEY and CDR2 is SVGAGI. There are 15 residues in the CDR3. The junction had 6 bases not matched to a gene; V was cut back by 5 bases and J by 3 bases. Original data processing: Reference gene primer amplification gave estimated nucleated cell counts. Assay used: immunoSEQ multiplex PCR; TCRdb lists only in-frame clones, some missing. That table furnishes V, J and clone size, whereas the DNA furnished D and trimming. The table records a few hundred thousand clones, roughly 86% of them present only once. This clone was counted once. Sequencing was carried out using peripheral blood. This rearrangement joins TRBV6-5 to TRBJ2-3; TRBD1 matches 9 bases. This sequence was found in a woman aged 45-59 years with acute or convalescent COVID-19. CDR3 region: CASSPTGGATDTQYF. CDR3 sequence (DNA): TGTGCCAGCAGTCCAACAGGGGGCGCGACAGATACGCAGTATTTT.